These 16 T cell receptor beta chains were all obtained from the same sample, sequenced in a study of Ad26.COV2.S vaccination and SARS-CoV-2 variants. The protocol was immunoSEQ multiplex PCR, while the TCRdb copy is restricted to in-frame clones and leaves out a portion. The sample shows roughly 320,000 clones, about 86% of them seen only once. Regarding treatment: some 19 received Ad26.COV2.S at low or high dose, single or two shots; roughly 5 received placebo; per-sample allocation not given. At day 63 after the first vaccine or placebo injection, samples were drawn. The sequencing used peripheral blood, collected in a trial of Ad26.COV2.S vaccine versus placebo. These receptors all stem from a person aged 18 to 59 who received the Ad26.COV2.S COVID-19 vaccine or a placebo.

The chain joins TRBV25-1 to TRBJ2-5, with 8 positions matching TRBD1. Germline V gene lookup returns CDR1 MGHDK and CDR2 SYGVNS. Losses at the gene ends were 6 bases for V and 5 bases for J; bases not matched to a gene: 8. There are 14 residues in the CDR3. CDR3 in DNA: TGTGCCAGCAGCCGGACAGGGTTGAGGGAGACCCAGTACTTC. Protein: CASSRTGLRETQYF. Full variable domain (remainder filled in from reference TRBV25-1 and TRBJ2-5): EADIYQTPRYLVIGTGKKITLECSQTMGHDKMYWYQQDPGMELHLIHYSYGVNSTEKGDLSSESTVSRIRTEHFPLTLESARPSHTSQYLCASSRTGLRETQYFGPGTRLLVL.

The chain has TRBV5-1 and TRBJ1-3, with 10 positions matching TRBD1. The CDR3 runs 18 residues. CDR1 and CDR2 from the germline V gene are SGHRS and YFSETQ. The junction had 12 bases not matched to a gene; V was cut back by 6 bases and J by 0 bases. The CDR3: CASTRGTGDTLSGNTIYF. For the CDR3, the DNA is TGCGCCAGCACCCGGGGGACAGGGGACACCCTCTCTGGAAACACCATATATTTT.

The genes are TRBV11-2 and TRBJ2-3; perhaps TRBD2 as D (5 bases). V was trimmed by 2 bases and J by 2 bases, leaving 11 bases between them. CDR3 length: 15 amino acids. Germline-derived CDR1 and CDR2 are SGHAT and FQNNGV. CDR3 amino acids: CASSLTGTLTDTQYF. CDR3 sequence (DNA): TGTGCCAGCAGCTTAACGGGAACCCTCACAGATACGCAGTATTTT. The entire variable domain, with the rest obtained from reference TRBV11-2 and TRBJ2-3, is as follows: EAGVAQSPRYKIIEKRQSVAFWCNPISGHATLYWYQQILGQGPKLLIQFQNNGVVDDSQLPKDRFSAERLKGVDSTLKIQPAKLEDSAVYLCASSLTGTLTDTQYFGPGTRLTVL.

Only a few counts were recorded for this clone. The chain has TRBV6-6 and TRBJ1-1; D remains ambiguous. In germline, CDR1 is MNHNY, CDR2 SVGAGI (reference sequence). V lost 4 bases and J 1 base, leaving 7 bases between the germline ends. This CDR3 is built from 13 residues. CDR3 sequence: CASSSQENTEAFF. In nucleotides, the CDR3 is TGTGCCAGCAGTTCCCAGGAGAACACTGAAGCTTTCTTT.

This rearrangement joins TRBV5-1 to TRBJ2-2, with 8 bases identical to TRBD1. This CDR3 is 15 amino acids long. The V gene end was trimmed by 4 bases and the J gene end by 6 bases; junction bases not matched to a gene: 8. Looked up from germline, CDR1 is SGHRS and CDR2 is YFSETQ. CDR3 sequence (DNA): TGCGCCAGCAGCCCCAGACAGGGACAGGCCGGGGAGCTGTTTTTT. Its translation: CASSPRQGQAGELFF.

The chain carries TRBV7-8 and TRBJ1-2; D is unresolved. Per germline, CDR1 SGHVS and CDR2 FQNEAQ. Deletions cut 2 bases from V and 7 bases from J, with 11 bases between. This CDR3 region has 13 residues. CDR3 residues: CASSLSRMGGYTF. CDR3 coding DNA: TGTGCCAGCAGCTTATCAAGGATGGGTGGCTACACCTTC.

CDR3 bases: TGTGCTAGTGCGCCAACCATGGCGGGGGGCACTGAAGCTTTCTTT. Translation gives CASAPTMAGGTEAFF. The genes are TRBV12-5 and TRBJ1-1, with D tentatively TRBD1 (5 bases). CDR1 LGHNT and CDR2 FRNRAP come from the germline V gene. CDR3 length: 15 residues. Trimming took off 7 bases at V and 4 bases at J, with 19 bases between the two ends.

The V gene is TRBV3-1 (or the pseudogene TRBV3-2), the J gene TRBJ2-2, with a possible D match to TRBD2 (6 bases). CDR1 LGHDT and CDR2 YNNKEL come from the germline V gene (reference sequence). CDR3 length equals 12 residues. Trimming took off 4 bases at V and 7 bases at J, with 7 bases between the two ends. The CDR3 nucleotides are TGTGCCAGCAGCCTGGGGGGCGGGGAGCTGTTTTTT. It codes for CASSLGGGELFF.

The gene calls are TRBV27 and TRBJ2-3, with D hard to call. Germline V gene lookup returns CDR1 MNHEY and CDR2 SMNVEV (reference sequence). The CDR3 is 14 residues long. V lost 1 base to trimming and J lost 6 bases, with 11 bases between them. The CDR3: CASSLFSVEDTQYF. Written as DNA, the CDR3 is TGTGCCAGCAGTTTATTCAGCGTGGAGGATACGCAGTATTTT.

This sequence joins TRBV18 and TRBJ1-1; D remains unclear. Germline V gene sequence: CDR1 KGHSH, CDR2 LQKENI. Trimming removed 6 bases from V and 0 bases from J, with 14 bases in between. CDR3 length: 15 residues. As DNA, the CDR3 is TGTGCCAGCTCCCCCGTGACGGGAATGAACACTGAAGCTTTCTTT. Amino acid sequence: CASSPVTGMNTEAFF.

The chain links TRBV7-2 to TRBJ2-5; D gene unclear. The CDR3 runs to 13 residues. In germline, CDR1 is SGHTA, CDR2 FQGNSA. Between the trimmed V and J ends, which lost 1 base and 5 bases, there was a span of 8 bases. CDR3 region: CASSLVNRETQYF. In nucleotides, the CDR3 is TGTGCCAGCAGCTTAGTAAATCGGGAGACCCAGTACTTC.

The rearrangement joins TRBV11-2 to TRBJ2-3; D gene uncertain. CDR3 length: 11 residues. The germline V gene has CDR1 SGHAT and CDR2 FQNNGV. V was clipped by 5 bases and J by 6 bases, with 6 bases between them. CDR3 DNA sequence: TGTGCCAGCAGCCACTCCGATACGCAGTATTTT. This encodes CASSHSDTQYF.

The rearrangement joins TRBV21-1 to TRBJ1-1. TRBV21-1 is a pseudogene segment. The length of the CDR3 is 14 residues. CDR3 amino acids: CASSPGYGANEAFF. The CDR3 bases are TGTGCCAGCAGTCCTGGTTATGGAGCGAATGAAGCTTTCTTT.

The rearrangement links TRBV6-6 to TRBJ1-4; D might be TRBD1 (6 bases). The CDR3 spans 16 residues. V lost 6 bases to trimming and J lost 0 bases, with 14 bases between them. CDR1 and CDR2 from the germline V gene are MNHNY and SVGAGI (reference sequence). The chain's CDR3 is CASRRTATATNEKLFF. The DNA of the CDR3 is TGTGCCAGCAGAAGGACAGCGACCGCAACTAATGAAAAACTGTTTTTT.

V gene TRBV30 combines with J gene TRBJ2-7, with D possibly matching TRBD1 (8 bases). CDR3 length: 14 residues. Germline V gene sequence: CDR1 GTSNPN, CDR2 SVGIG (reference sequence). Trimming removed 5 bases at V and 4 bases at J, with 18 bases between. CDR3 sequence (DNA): TGTGCCTGGGGGAGGGCAGGGGGCTGGTACGAGCAGTACTTC. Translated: CAWGRAGGWYEQYF. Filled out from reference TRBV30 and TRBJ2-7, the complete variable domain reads SQTIHQWPATLVQPVGSPLSLECTVEGTSNPNLYWYRQAAGRGLQLLFYSVGIGQISSEVPQNLSASRPQDRQFILSSKKLLLSDSGFYLCAWGRAGGWYEQYFGPGTRLTVT.

The CDR3 DNA reads as TGTGCCAGCAGTACCCGGGACAGGGGTACCTATAATTCACCCCTCCACTTT. As protein: CASSTRDRGTYNSPLHF. The chain employs TRBV25-1 and TRBJ1-6; 10 bases are a match to TRBD1. CDR3 size: 17 residues. In germline, CDR1 is MGHDK, CDR2 SYGVNS. Germline trimming cut 5 bases from V and 2 bases from J; bases unmatched to any gene: 6.